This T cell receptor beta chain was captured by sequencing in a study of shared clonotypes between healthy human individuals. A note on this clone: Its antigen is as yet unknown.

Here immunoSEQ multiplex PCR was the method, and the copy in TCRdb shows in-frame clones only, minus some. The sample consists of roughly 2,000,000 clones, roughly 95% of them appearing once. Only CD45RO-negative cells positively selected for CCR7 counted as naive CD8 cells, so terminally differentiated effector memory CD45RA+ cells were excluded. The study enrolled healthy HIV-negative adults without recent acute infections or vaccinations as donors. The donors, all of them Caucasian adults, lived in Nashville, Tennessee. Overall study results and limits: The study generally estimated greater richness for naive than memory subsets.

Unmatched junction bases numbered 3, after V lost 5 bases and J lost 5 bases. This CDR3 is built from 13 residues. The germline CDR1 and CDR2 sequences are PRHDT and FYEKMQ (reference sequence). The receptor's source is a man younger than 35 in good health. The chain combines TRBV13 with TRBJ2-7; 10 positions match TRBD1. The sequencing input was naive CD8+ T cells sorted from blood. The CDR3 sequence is CASSPDRGNEQYF. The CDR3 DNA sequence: TGTGCCAGCAGCCCGGACAGGGGGAACGAGCAGTACTTC.